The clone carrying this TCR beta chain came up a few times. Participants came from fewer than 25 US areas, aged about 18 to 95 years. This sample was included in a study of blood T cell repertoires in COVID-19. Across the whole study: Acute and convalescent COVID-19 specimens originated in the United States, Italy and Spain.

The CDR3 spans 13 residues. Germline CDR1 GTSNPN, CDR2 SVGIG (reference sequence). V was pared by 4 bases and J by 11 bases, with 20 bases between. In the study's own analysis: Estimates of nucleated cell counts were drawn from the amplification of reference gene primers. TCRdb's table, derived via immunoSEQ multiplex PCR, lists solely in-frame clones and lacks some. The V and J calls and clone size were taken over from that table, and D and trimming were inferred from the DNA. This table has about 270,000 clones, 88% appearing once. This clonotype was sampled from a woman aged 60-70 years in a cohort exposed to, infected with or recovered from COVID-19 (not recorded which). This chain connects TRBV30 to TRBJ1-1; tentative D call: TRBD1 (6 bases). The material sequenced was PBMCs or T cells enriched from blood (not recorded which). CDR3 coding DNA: TGTGCCTGGATTGACAGGCGGTCTCGGGCGGCTTTCTTT. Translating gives CAWIDRRSRAAFF.